This TCR beta chain comes out of a study of T cells in Graves' hyperthyroidism and ophthalmopathy. The hyperthyroidism was newly diagnosed and had lasted under 2 months; the patients were aged 18 to 65. To note about this clonotype: This clone may be a read error of a much larger clone one base away.

Researchers took RNA transcripts and amplified the TCR beta CDR3 regions from them. The HTBI primer set was used in a first-round RT-PCR of the TCR CDR3. TCRdb re-derived calls from the multiplex PCR reads in MiXCR, one entry per CDR3 protein. The sample contains approximately 210,000 distinct CDR3 sequences, roughly 15% of which appear only once. Germline V CDR1 and CDR2: MGHRA, YSYEKL. There are 13 residues in the CDR3. The receptor was derived from a man aged 50 to 59 with Graves' hyperthyroidism. The sequencing input was blood. The rearrangement joins TRBV4-1 to TRBJ2-7; the D is unclear. The CDR3 DNA follows: TGCGCCAGCAGCCAAGAAGGGTCCTACGGGCAGTACTTC. Its protein is CASSQEGSYGQYF.